This T cell receptor (beta chain) was identified in a study of shared clonotypes between healthy human individuals. A remark on this clone: What it binds is unknown.

Germline assignment: CDR1 SGHNT and CDR2 YYREEE (reference sequence). V shed 4 bases and J 7 bases; nucleotides not matched to a gene: 8. The CDR3 runs to 16 residues. Whole-study results and caveats: The study generally estimated greater richness for naive than memory subsets.

Here immunoSEQ multiplex PCR was the method, and the copy in TCRdb shows in-frame clones only, minus some. This table has 150,000 to 200,000 clones, approximately 70% appearing once. The V gene is TRBV5-4, the J gene TRBJ2-3; TRBD2 matches 14 bases. The receptor was derived from a young man in good health. Sequences were obtained from memory CD4+ T cells sorted from blood. As to subset: CD45RA-negative fraction. In DNA, the CDR3 is TGTGCCAGCAGCGGGGGACTAGCGGGAGTTGGATATACGCAGTATTTT. Protein: CASSGGLAGVGYTQYF. Supplemented by reference TRBV5-4 and TRBJ2-3, the full variable domain reads ETGVTQSPTHLIKTRGQQVTLRCSSQSGHNTVSWYQQALGQGPQFIFQYYREEENGRGNFPPRFSGLQFPNYSSELNVNALELDDSALYLCASSGGLAGVGYTQYFGPGTRLTVL.